The next 32 T cell receptor beta chains were all read from a single sample in a study of T and B cells in COVID-19 patients. TRB rearrangements were amplified by multiplex PCR with BIOMED2 TRB-A/B primers. TCRdb reprocessed the multiplex PCR reads via MiXCR and lists one record per CDR3 protein. The table shows about 11,000 distinct CDR3 sequences, with roughly 33% occurring only once. From blood, roughly 220-550 ng of genomic DNA served as TRB template. Sequences were obtained from blood. These receptors were collected from a human donor with active COVID-19.

The chain has TRBV5-1 and TRBJ2-5; TRBD2 agrees at 9 bases. Germline-derived CDR1 and CDR2 are SGHRS and YFSETQ. CDR3 length equals 14 residues. Trimming cost V 4 bases and J 4 bases; bases outside gene matches: 5. CDR3 nucleotides: TGCGCCAGCAGCATCCTAGCGGGGAGAGAGACCCAGTACTTC. Its protein is CASSILAGRETQYF.

V is TRBV12-3 or TRBV12-4 and J is TRBJ2-7; 7 bases align to TRBD1. CDR3 size: 12 residues. J lost 6 bases, V lost 8 bases, and 7 bases had no gene match. The CDR3 region is CASSHRGAEQYF. The CDR3 region has the DNA TGTGCCAGCTCCCACAGGGGCGCCGAGCAGTACTTC.

This clonotype was detected only a few times. V and J are TRBV6-1 and TRBJ1-6; TRBD1 agrees at 11 bases. The CDR3 sequence is 16 residues long. The ends lost 1 base at V and 11 bases at J; junction bases unmatched: 7. The germline V gene encodes CDR1 MNHNS and CDR2 SASEGT. DNA for the CDR3: TGTGCCAGCAGTGAAGACGGGACAGGGGGGATTACACCCCTCCACTTT. Amino acids: CASSEDGTGGITPLHF.

In this sample, this clonotype turned up a few times. The chain is built from TRBV7-6 and TRBJ1-2, with a possible D match to TRBD1 (6 bases). Germline V gene data show CDR1 as SGHVS and CDR2 as FNYEAQ. The CDR3 length is 15 residues. V was pared by 1 base and J by 1 base, with 10 bases between. The CDR3 region is CASSLGTGFNYGYTF. CDR3 sequence (DNA): TGTGCCAGCAGCTTAGGAACAGGGTTTAACTATGGCTACACCTTC.

With respect to this clonotype: No DNA is shown, since the ends of the CDR3 on it are uncertain; the CDR3 is the one TCRdb lists. This chain joins TRBV6-6 and TRBJ1-2. From its first to its last residue, the CDR3 has 13 amino acids. CDR1 and CDR2 from the germline V gene are MNHNY and SVGAGI (reference sequence). The CDR3 sequence is CASSSSINYGYTF.

This clonotype is termed medium-sized (0.01 to 0.1%). This sequence joins TRBV29-1 and TRBJ2-3; D may be TRBD2 (6 bases). Germline V gene data show CDR1 as SQVTM and CDR2 as ANQGSEA. Trimming removed 4 bases from V and 6 bases from J, with 11 bases in between. CDR3 length: 12 amino acids. This CDR3 is CSVVTSGDTQYF. Here the CDR3 DNA reads TGCAGCGTTGTGACTAGTGGCGATACGCAGTATTTT.

V gene TRBV18 combines with J gene TRBJ2-3, with a tentative D call TRBD2 (5 bases). The CDR3 spans 15 residues. Trimming pared 4 bases from V and 1 base from J, leaving 12 bases between. CDR1 and CDR2 (germline): KGHSH, LQKENI. Here the CDR3 DNA reads TGTGCCAGCTCACAAAACTCCGGGGGCACAGATACGCAGTATTTT. Translating it yields CASSQNSGGTDTQYF.

The V and J genes are TRBV27 and TRBJ1-4; the D gene is possibly TRBD1 (6 bases). Germline CDR1 and CDR2: MNHEY and SMNVEV (reference sequence). The V gene lost 3 bases and the J gene lost 5 bases, with 10 bases spanning the gap. The CDR3 extends over 14 amino acids. The DNA for the CDR3 is TGTGCCAGCAGTTTTCAGGGGCAGAATGAAAAACTGTTTTTT. It is translated as CASSFQGQNEKLFF.

This clonotype is classed as medium-sized. The chain joins TRBV30 to TRBJ2-1; a possible D gene is TRBD2 (5 bases). V was shortened by 1 base and J by 6 bases, with 10 bases between the two germline ends. The germline V gene encodes CDR1 GTSNPN and CDR2 SVGIG (reference sequence). The CDR3 runs 13 residues. CDR3 in amino acids: CAWSDGVGNEQFF. The CDR3 nucleotides read TGTGCCTGGAGTGACGGGGTAGGCAATGAGCAGTTCTTC.

As regards this clonotype: This may arise from a read error, as a much more abundant clone is one base away. The V and J genes are TRBV12-3 or TRBV12-4 and TRBJ2-1; D is undetermined. The V and J ends lost 1 base and 7 bases respectively, with 5 bases between them. The CDR3 is 12 amino acids. The CDR3 nucleotides read TGTGCCAGCAGTTTAGGGGGAAATGAGCAGTTCTTC. Translating gives CASSLGGNEQFF.

As for this clonotype: The junction departs from the called germline gene at one end, perhaps through a read error. The chain has TRBV5-4 and TRBJ2-2; weak D call: TRBD2 (5 bases). The CDR3 contains 16 residues. Germline CDR1 and CDR2: SGHNT and YYREEE (reference sequence). CDR3 coding DNA: TGCGCCAGCAGCCAAGCCCAGCGGCGGAACACCGGGGAGCTGTTTTTT. Residues: CASSQAQRRNTGELFF.

CDR3 sequence: CASSLGQRTDTQYF. The CDR3 DNA reads TGTGCCAGCAGCTTAGGGCAACGCACAGATACGCAGTATTTT. The V call is TRBV7-7, the J call TRBJ2-3; no clear D gene. CDR1 and CDR2 (germline): SSHAT, FNYEAQ (reference sequence). The CDR3 is 14 amino acids. The V end was cut by 1 base, the J end by 1 base, with 6 bases between. Full variable domain (outside the CDR3, taken from reference TRBV7-7 and TRBJ2-3): GAGVSQSPRYKVTKRGQDVTLRCDPISSHATLYWYQQALGQGPEFLTYFNYEAQPDKSGLPSDRFSAERPEGSISTLTIQRTEQRDSAMYRCASSLGQRTDTQYFGPGTRLTVL.

CDR3: CASSSTLGQGRAKNIQYF. The CDR3 DNA follows: TGTGCCAGCAGCTCCACCCTTGGGCAGGGCCGCGCCAAAAACATTCAGTACTTC. The chain is built from TRBV7-6 and TRBJ2-4; a possible D gene is TRBD1 (5 bases). CDR3 size: 18 residues. From germline, CDR1 is SGHVS and CDR2 FNYEAQ. Deletions cut 4 bases from V and 1 base from J, with 20 bases between.

The rearrangement links TRBV5-1 to TRBJ2-4; the match to TRBD1 covers 11 bases. Germline CDR1 reads SGHRS; CDR2 reads YFSETQ. V trimming: 4 bases; J trimming: 3 bases; junction bases outside the gene matches: 9. CDR3 length equals 17 residues. The CDR3 reads CASSQGQGGLHKNIQYF. The CDR3 DNA is TGCGCCAGCAGCCAGGGACAGGGGGGGCTGCACAAAAACATTCAGTACTTC.

The chain has TRBV11-2 and TRBJ1-5, with D perhaps TRBD1 (6 bases). CDR1 is SGHAT, CDR2 FQNNGV, per germline. V was pared by 5 bases and J by 3 bases, with 8 bases between. The CDR3 length is 13 residues. The CDR3 region is CASSRTVNQPQHF. DNA of the CDR3: TGTGCCAGCAGCAGGACAGTCAATCAGCCCCAGCATTTT.

Relative to its sample, this clonotype is medium-sized. The V and J genes are TRBV29-1 and TRBJ2-2; 9 bases are shared with TRBD1. V was clipped by 5 bases and J by 5 bases; unmatched bases: 9. The germline V gene has CDR1 SQVTM and CDR2 ANQGSEA. The CDR3 loop spans 15 amino acids. As DNA, the CDR3 is TGCAGCGTTAGAACCGGGACAGGGCGAACCGGGGAGCTGTTTTTT. Protein sequence: CSVRTGTGRTGELFF.

This clonotype was recorded a few times. The gene calls are TRBV12-3 or TRBV12-4 and TRBJ1-1; perhaps TRBD1 as D (6 bases). V was trimmed by 6 bases and J by 2 bases, leaving 10 bases between them. This CDR3 has 13 amino acids. The chain's CDR3 is CASSLQGNTEAFF. CDR3 DNA sequence: TGTGCCAGCAGCCTACAGGGAAACACTGAAGCTTTCTTT.

This clonotype is deemed medium-sized. The rearrangement uses TRBV29-1 and TRBJ2-2, with 10 bases aligning to TRBD2. The CDR3 is 14 amino acids. J lost 6 bases, V lost 6 bases, and 7 bases had no gene match. Per the germline V gene, CDR1 is SQVTM and CDR2 is ANQGSEA. This CDR3 is CSVVGTSVAGELFF. CDR3 nucleotide sequence: TGCAGCGTCGTCGGGACTAGCGTGGCCGGGGAGCTGTTTTTT.

The chain couples TRBV12-3 or TRBV12-4 to TRBJ1-5; D is undetermined. The V gene lost 7 bases and the J gene lost 3 bases, with 19 bases spanning the gap. CDR3 length: 16 residues. CDR3 DNA sequence: TGTGCCAGCAACGGAGGCGGGGTACAGTACAATCAGCCCCAGCATTTT. This translates into CASNGGGVQYNQPQHF.

The chain carries TRBV24-1 and TRBJ2-3; TRBD2 agrees at 11 bases. Germline V CDR1 and CDR2: KGHDR, SFDVKD. The CDR3 length is 16 residues. The V segment lost 4 bases and the J segment 6 bases; nucleotides outside the gene matches: 8. The CDR3 spells CATSEASGGTLDTQYF. As DNA, the CDR3 is TGTGCCACCAGTGAGGCTAGCGGGGGGACCCTGGATACGCAGTATTTT.

The chain links TRBV6-5 to TRBJ1-2, with D possibly matching TRBD1 (6 bases). V lost 0 bases and J 4 bases, leaving 9 bases between the germline ends. The CDR3 consists of 14 residues. Germline-derived CDR1 and CDR2 are MNHEY and SVGAGI. CDR3 sequence: CASSYSRGLYGYTF. CDR3 coding DNA: TGTGCCAGCAGTTACTCGCGGGGGCTCTATGGCTACACCTTC.

The J gene is TRBJ2-7, the V gene TRBV5-5; D unclear. Trimming removed 0 bases at V and 3 bases at J, with 7 bases between. CDR1 and CDR2 (germline): SGHKS, YYEKEE (reference sequence). The CDR3 loop spans 13 amino acids. CDR3 bases: TGTGCCAGCAGCTTGGGTAGTGACTACGAGCAGTACTTC. Translated: CASSLGSDYEQYF.

This sequence joins TRBV27 and TRBJ2-4; 8 bases are a match to TRBD2. The CDR3 covers 15 residues. Germline CDR1 MNHEY, CDR2 SMNVEV (reference sequence). After removal of 5 bases from V and 0 bases from J, the junction contained 3 bases not matched to a gene. CDR3 DNA sequence: TGTGCCAGCAGTACGGGGGGGCTAGCCAAAAACATTCAGTACTTC. Protein product: CASSTGGLAKNIQYF.

V and J are TRBV14 and TRBJ1-2, with a possible D match to TRBD1 (6 bases). Germline assignment: CDR1 SGHDN and CDR2 FVKESK. The CDR3 spans 15 residues. Trimming took off 1 base at V and 3 bases at J, with 12 bases between the two ends. Here the CDR3 DNA reads TGTGCCAGCAGCCAAGTGGGGGCTGATTACTATGGCTACACCTTC. Translated: CASSQVGADYYGYTF.

This rearrangement joins TRBV7-4 to TRBJ1-3; D ambiguous. The CDR3 length is 14 residues. Trimming left V 1 base short and J 4 bases short, with 8 bases between. CDR1 SGHVT and CDR2 SQSDAQ come from the germline V gene. The CDR3 DNA follows: TGTGCCAGCAGCTTAGGATTTTCAGGAAACACCATATATTTT. It encodes CASSLGFSGNTIYF.

This clonotype ranks as medium-sized. The genes are TRBV27 and TRBJ1-4; D is undetermined. The CDR3 totals 15 residues. Per germline, CDR1 MNHEY and CDR2 SMNVEV (reference sequence). Between the trimmed V and J ends, which lost 6 bases and 8 bases, there was a span of 19 bases. CDR3 sequence: CASRPSRSAGEKLFF. Here the CDR3 DNA reads TGTGCCAGCAGACCAAGCCGGTCGGCGGGGGAAAAACTGTTTTTT.

The gene calls are TRBV20-1 and TRBJ2-5; 7 positions agree with TRBD2. J lost 3 bases, V lost 5 bases, and 9 bases had no gene match. In germline, CDR1 is DFQATT, CDR2 SNEGSKA (reference sequence). The CDR3 runs to 14 residues. The CDR3 DNA reads TGCAGTGCTGCCCAATTCAGCGGGGAAGAGACCCAGTACTTC. Its translation is CSAAQFSGEETQYF.

The chain employs TRBV18 and TRBJ2-5, with D possibly TRBD2 on 5 matching bases. The length of the CDR3 is 12 residues. Looked up from germline, CDR1 is KGHSH and CDR2 is LQKENI. Trimming removed 7 bases from V and 3 bases from J, with 9 bases in between. The CDR3 here is CASLREEETQYF. The CDR3 DNA follows: TGTGCCAGCTTACGGGAAGAAGAGACCCAGTACTTC.

V is TRBV11-1 and J is TRBJ2-7, with D uncertain. Germline CDR1 is SGHAT and CDR2 is FQDESV (reference sequence). The V end was cut by 3 bases, the J end by 1 base, with 7 bases between. CDR3 size: 13 residues. The CDR3 DNA is TGTGCCAGCAGCTTGGCTCGTTCCTACGAGCAGTACTTC. Encoded protein: CASSLARSYEQYF.

About this clonotype itself: The junction shows a germline mismatch at one end, possibly a read error. The chain links TRBV5-4 to TRBJ2-7, with D perhaps matching TRBD1 or TRBD2 (5 bases each). The CDR3 contains 16 residues. Germline CDR1 reads SGHNT; CDR2 reads YYREEE (reference sequence). The CDR3 loop is CASSWAGGEGIYEQYF. The CDR3 DNA follows: TGCGCCAGCAGCTGGGCCGGAGGCGAGGGGATCTACGAGCAGTACTTC.

This clonotype has only a few counts. The chain has TRBV5-4 and TRBJ2-7; the D gene could be TRBD1 or TRBD2 (5 bases each). The CDR3 contains 14 residues. The germline V gene has CDR1 SGHNT and CDR2 YYREEE (reference sequence). V shed 3 bases and J shed 4 bases, with 14 bases lying between them. The CDR3 reads CASSSLQGGYEQYF. CDR3 DNA: TGTGCCAGCAGCTCCCTTCAGGGCGGGTACGAGCAGTACTTC.

V usage is TRBV11-2 and J usage is TRBJ2-7; 8 bases are shared with TRBD1. The CDR3 extends over 14 amino acids. The germline gives CDR1 SGHAT, CDR2 FQNNGV. Trimming took 1 base from V and 4 from J; bases not matched to a gene: 3. Here the CDR3 reads CASSLVTGGYEQYF. The CDR3 DNA follows: TGTGCCAGCAGCTTAGTTACAGGGGGTTACGAGCAGTACTTC.